This T cell receptor beta chain was profiled in a study of cytomegalovirus exposure and HLA in healthy donors. PCR employed 60 Vbeta and 13 Jbeta primers. The method was immunoSEQ multiplex PCR; TCRdb's version includes in-frame clones alone and lacks a portion of them. The table includes under 150,000 clones, about 80% detected once. Concerning this clone itself: The target antigen is unknown.

Study-wide findings and caveats: While the bulk of TCR sequences proved rare, some public TCRs turned up in many donors. Sequencing probably produced one cluster of sequence variants that were highly shared.

The length of the CDR3 is 14 residues. J was trimmed by 6 bases and V by 7 bases; bases with no gene match: 8. CDR1 and CDR2 from the germline V gene are MNHNS and SASEGT. This clonotype was sampled from a woman aged 40 to 55 in good health and CMV-seronegative. This chain joins TRBV6-1 and TRBJ1-1; 10 nucleotides match TRBD1. Sample: PBMCs. CDR3 residues: CASTPRGTGAEAFF. The CDR3, as DNA: TGTGCCAGCACCCCCCGGGGGACAGGGGCTGAAGCTTTCTTT.